This is a list of T cell receptor beta chains from one sample in a study of blood T cell repertoires in COVID-19. The repertoire was sequenced with immunoSEQ multiplex PCR; TCRdb's copy has only in-frame clones and lacks some. The sample yields almost 85,000 clones, approximately 90% seen once. Sequencing was carried out using PBMCs or T cells enriched from blood (not recorded which). The receptor set was obtained from a woman aged 45-60 years with acute COVID-19. Each CDR3 is given with its conserved first and last residue. The D gene is left open where the match is weak. Size values are once, few and many counts, or a class for expanded clones, and some rows have none.

CDR3 protein,CDR3 DNA,V gene,clone size,D gene,CDR3 length,J gene
CATSESPGQGSDTEAFF,TGTGCCACCAGTGAATCTCCGGGACAGGGGTCGGACACTGAAGCTTTCTTT,TRBV24-1,NA,TRBD1,17,TRBJ1-1
CASSLEQGVTEAFF,TGCGCCAGCAGCTTGGAGCAGGGCGTCACTGAAGCTTTCTTT,TRBV5-1,NA,NA,14,TRBJ1-1
CASSDYSPGQGIYEQYF,TGTGCCAGCAGTGATTATTCACCGGGACAGGGGATCTACGAGCAGTACTTC,TRBV25-1,NA,TRBD1,17,TRBJ2-7
CASSLGQSPGETQYF,TGTGCCAGTAGTCTCGGACAGTCTCCCGGGGAGACCCAGTACTTC,TRBV19,NA,NA,15,TRBJ2-5
CASSYRRQDPFNYGYTF,TGTGCCAGCAGTTACCGGAGGCAGGACCCCTTTAACTATGGCTACACCTTC,TRBV6-2/TRBV6-3,NA,NA,17,TRBJ1-2
CASSLPGNTGELFF,TGTGCCAGCAGTTTACCCGGGAACACCGGGGAGCTGTTTTTT,TRBV27,NA,NA,14,TRBJ2-2
CASSPQGSSYEQYF,TGTGCCAGCTCACCCCAGGGGAGCTCCTACGAGCAGTACTTC,TRBV18,NA,NA,14,TRBJ2-7
CASSPGQGRTEAFF,TGTGCCAGTAGCCCGGGACAGGGGCGTACTGAAGCTTTCTTT,TRBV19,NA,TRBD1,14,TRBJ1-1
CASSYSRDSNYGYTF,TGTGCCAGCAGTTACTCGAGGGATTCTAACTATGGCTACACCTTC,TRBV6-5,NA,NA,15,TRBJ1-2
CASSQGTGVDEQYF,TGTGCCAGCAGCCAAGGGACAGGCGTCGACGAGCAGTACTTC,TRBV14,NA,TRBD1,14,TRBJ2-7
CASSSRGLGSPLHF,TGTGCCAGCAGCTCGAGGGGGTTAGGTTCACCCCTCCACTTT,TRBV27,once,NA,14,TRBJ1-6
CASSLGAADYNYGYTF,TGTGCCAGCAGCTTAGGGGCGGCAGACTATAACTATGGCTACACCTTC,TRBV11-3,NA,NA,16,TRBJ1-2
CASSQMTGRGYEQYF,TGCGCCAGCAGCCAAATGACCGGGAGAGGATACGAGCAGTACTTC,TRBV4-1,NA,NA,15,TRBJ2-7
CASSLGQSNEKLFF,TGTGCCAGTAGTCTAGGACAGTCTAATGAAAAACTGTTTTTT,TRBV19,NA,NA,14,TRBJ1-4
CASTNGYYGYTF,TGTGCCAGCACCAACGGTTACTATGGCTACACCTTC,TRBV25-1,NA,NA,12,TRBJ1-2
CASSFFRFSGFQTQYF,TGTGCCAGCAGCTTCTTTCGATTTAGCGGTTTTCAGACCCAGTACTTC,TRBV11-2,NA,NA,16,TRBJ2-5
CASSLTEGRWDTQYF,TGTGCCAGCAGCCTAACGGAGGGGAGGTGGGATACGCAGTATTTT,TRBV7-8,NA,NA,15,TRBJ2-3
CASTSSDRGYYGYTF,TGTGCCAGCACCTCATCCGACAGGGGCTACTATGGCTACACCTTC,TRBV6-5,NA,TRBD1,15,TRBJ1-2
CASSLGGANYGYTF,TGTGCCAGCAGTTTGGGCGGGGCTAACTATGGCTACACCTTC,TRBV27,NA,NA,14,TRBJ1-2
CASSQAAGMGTTEAFF,TGTGCCAGCAGCCAAGCGGCGGGAATGGGTACGACTGAAGCTTTCTTT,TRBV4-2,NA,NA,16,TRBJ1-1
CAWSVRATNEKLFF,TGTGCCTGGAGTGTCCGGGCAACTAATGAAAAACTGTTTTTT,TRBV30,NA,NA,14,TRBJ1-4
CASSSWALTSAPETQYF,TGTGCCAGCAGCTCTTGGGCCCTGACTAGCGCCCCAGAGACCCAGTACTTC,TRBV11-2,NA,TRBD2,17,TRBJ2-5
CASSGPGEDGYTF,TGTGCCAGTAGCGGCCCCGGGGAAGATGGCTACACCTTC,TRBV19,NA,NA,13,TRBJ1-2
CATSDIQGGTDTQYF,TGTGCCACCAGTGATATACAGGGGGGGACAGATACGCAGTATTTT,TRBV24-1,NA,NA,15,TRBJ2-3
CASRGSTDTQYF,TGTGCCAGCAGGGGCAGCACAGATACGCAGTATTTT,TRBV28,NA,NA,12,TRBJ2-3
CASSTNPGQGGVAKNIQYF,TGTGCCAGTAGTACAAACCCGGGACAGGGAGGGGTAGCCAAAAACATTCAGTACTTC,TRBV19,NA,TRBD1,19,TRBJ2-4
CASSLRATREVTDTQYF,TGCGCCAGCAGCCTCCGGGCTACGCGGGAGGTTACAGATACGCAGTATTTT,TRBV4-1,NA,TRBD2,17,TRBJ2-3
CASSLVPGNNEQFF,TGTGCCAGCAGCTTAGTCCCGGGGAACAATGAGCAGTTCTTC,TRBV7-2,NA,NA,14,TRBJ2-1
CSVAGTVGETQYF,TGCAGCGTGGCCGGGACTGTGGGAGAGACCCAGTACTTC,TRBV29-1,NA,NA,13,TRBJ2-5
CASSLARTGDYEQYF,TGTGCCAGCAGCTTGGCTAGGACAGGAGACTACGAGCAGTACTTC,TRBV7-9,NA,TRBD1,15,TRBJ2-7
CAWSVPRTEAFF,TGTGCCTGGAGTGTACCCCGGACTGAAGCTTTCTTT,TRBV30,NA,NA,12,TRBJ1-1
CASSWGRVFGTEAFF,TGTGCCAGCAGCTGGGGCCGGGTCTTCGGCACTGAAGCTTTCTTT,TRBV5-6,NA,NA,15,TRBJ1-1
CASSLELRAKNIQYF,TGTGCCAGCAGCTTGGAGTTACGGGCCAAAAACATTCAGTACTTC,TRBV5-5,NA,NA,15,TRBJ2-4
CASSPGARGLQETQYF,TGCGCCAGCAGCCCCGGCGCCAGGGGGCTCCAAGAGACCCAGTACTTC,TRBV5-1,NA,TRBD1,16,TRBJ2-5
CASSPMDRGSSGANVLTF,TGCGCCAGCAGCCCCATGGACAGGGGGAGCTCTGGGGCCAACGTCCTGACTTTC,TRBV5-1,NA,TRBD1,18,TRBJ2-6
CASSFVAGATSFTQYF,TGTGCCAGCAGTTTTGTAGCGGGAGCAACCTCATTTACGCAGTATTTT,TRBV27,NA,TRBD2,16,TRBJ2-3
CATSREAGYYGYTF,TGTGCCACCAGCAGAGAAGCAGGTTACTATGGCTACACCTTC,TRBV15,NA,NA,14,TRBJ1-2
CASSFRQGGEKLFF,TGTGCCAGCAGCTTCCGACAGGGGGGGGAAAAACTGTTTTTT,TRBV11-2,NA,TRBD1,14,TRBJ1-4
CASSLIWDSNEAFF,TGTGCCAGCAGCTTAATCTGGGACAGCAATGAAGCTTTCTTT,TRBV11-2,NA,TRBD1,14,TRBJ1-1
CASSLEQGWSYEQYF,TGTGCCAGCAGCTTAGAACAGGGGTGGTCCTACGAGCAGTACTTC,TRBV11-2,NA,TRBD1,15,TRBJ2-7
CAWTRDRASGNTIYF,TGTGCCTGGACCCGGGACAGGGCCTCTGGAAACACCATATATTTT,TRBV30,few,TRBD1,15,TRBJ1-3
CATSTSDRGTTKRNQPQHF,TGTGCCACCAGTACCTCGGACAGGGGTACGACAAAGCGCAATCAGCCCCAGCATTTT,TRBV24-1,once,TRBD1,19,TRBJ1-5
CASSNPPGSYSNQPQHF,TGTGCCAGTAGTAACCCCCCAGGCAGCTATAGCAATCAGCCCCAGCATTTT,TRBV19,once,NA,17,TRBJ1-5
CASSQVSSNTIYF,TGTGCCAGCAGCCAAGTATCGTCTAACACCATATATTTT,TRBV3-1/TRBV3-2,NA,NA,13,TRBJ1-3
CASSLWGSASSYEQYF,TGTGCCAGCAGTTTATGGGGTAGCGCAAGCTCCTACGAGCAGTACTTC,TRBV27,few,NA,16,TRBJ2-7
CASSFGLGAGLEGIGTDTQYF,TGCGCCAGCAGCTTTGGTTTAGGAGCGGGCCTCGAGGGGATTGGCACAGATACGCAGTATTTT,TRBV5-1,NA,NA,21,TRBJ2-3
CASSPTTDRSNYGYTF,TGTGCCAGCAGCCCCACTACGGACAGGAGTAACTATGGCTACACCTTC,TRBV5-8,NA,TRBD1,16,TRBJ1-2
CASSPLAGAYNEQFF,TGTGCCAGCAGCCCTCTTGCGGGAGCCTACAATGAGCAGTTCTTC,TRBV5-8,NA,TRBD2,15,TRBJ2-1
CASSPLGGATPLNTEAFF,TGTGCCAGCAGTCCACTCGGGGGGGCTACGCCCCTGAACACTGAAGCTTTCTTT,TRBV27,NA,NA,18,TRBJ1-1
CASSFQGGDSPLHF,TGTGCCAGCAGCTTCCAGGGGGGTGATTCACCCCTCCACTTT,TRBV7-9,NA,TRBD1,14,TRBJ1-6
CASSNAGNGYTF,TGTGCCAGCAGCAACGCAGGGAACGGCTACACCTTC,TRBV6-2/TRBV6-3,NA,NA,12,TRBJ1-2
CASSLETTYNEQFF,TGCGCCAGCAGCTTGGAGACAACCTACAATGAGCAGTTCTTC,TRBV5-1,once,NA,14,TRBJ2-1
CASSSTVNTEAFF,TGTGCCAGCAGCTCTACAGTGAACACTGAAGCTTTCTTT,TRBV9,few,NA,13,TRBJ1-1
CAGAAGDPKETQYF,TGCGCTGGGGCAGCGGGAGACCCCAAAGAGACCCAGTACTTC,TRBV5-1,NA,TRBD2,14,TRBJ2-5